Listed below are T cell receptor beta chains from one sample, sequenced in a study of cytomegalovirus exposure and HLA in healthy donors. Here immunoSEQ multiplex PCR was the method, and the copy in TCRdb shows in-frame clones only, minus some. In the table there are 100,000 to 150,000 clones, over 60% of which are singletons. The sequencing input was PBMCs. Receptors were obtained from a human donor in good health. Both conserved end residues are part of each CDR3. Fields, in order: J gene, clone size, CDR3 length, D gene, V gene, CDR3 protein, CDR3 DNA. A D gene is named only where the DNA matches it firmly. Size tells how often a clone was seen (once, few, many) or the class of an expanded clone, and some rows leave it out.

J: TRBJ2-1
size: -
length: 17
D: TRBD2
V: TRBV27
CDR3: CASSSGSGTSSHNEQFF
DNA: TGTGCCAGCAGTTCAGGTTCCGGGACTAGTTCCCACAATGAGCAGTTCTTC

J: TRBJ2-5
size: -
length: 14
D: TRBD2
V: TRBV9
CDR3: CASSSGTSVETQYF
DNA: TGTGCCAGCAGCTCCGGGACTAGTGTAGAGACCCAGTACTTC

J: TRBJ2-2
size: -
length: 13
D: -
V: TRBV5-4
CDR3: CASSSLITGELFF
DNA: TGTGCCAGCAGCTCGTTAATAACCGGGGAGCTGTTTTTT

J: TRBJ1-4
size: -
length: 14
D: -
V: TRBV6-1
CDR3: CASTPSTLGEKLFF
DNA: TGCGCCAGCACCCCGTCGACTCTTGGGGAAAAACTGTTTTTT

J: TRBJ2-1
size: -
length: 14
D: -
V: TRBV14
CDR3: CASSRAEYYNEQFF
DNA: TGTGCCAGCAGCCGGGCAGAATACTACAATGAGCAGTTCTTC

J: TRBJ1-6
size: -
length: 15
D: -
V: TRBV5-1
CDR3: CASSLYRSYNSPLHF
DNA: TGCGCCAGCAGCTTATACAGGAGCTATAATTCACCCCTCCACTTT

J: TRBJ1-5
size: -
length: 15
D: -
V: TRBV15
CDR3: CATSRTIGVNQPQHF
DNA: TGTGCCACCAGCAGAACCATAGGGGTCAATCAGCCCCAGCATTTT

J: TRBJ1-2
size: -
length: 13
D: -
V: TRBV27
CDR3: CASRFGGGGGYTF
DNA: TGTGCCAGCAGATTCGGGGGGGGCGGTGGCTACACCTTC

J: TRBJ1-4
size: -
length: 13
D: TRBD1
V: TRBV6-5
CDR3: CASSSRTGSGLFF
DNA: TGTGCCAGCAGTTCACGGACAGGCTCTGGACTGTTTTTT

J: TRBJ2-7
size: -
length: 15
D: TRBD1
V: TRBV12-5
CDR3: CASGLPRTGYYEQYF
DNA: TGTGCTAGTGGTTTGCCACGGACAGGGTACTACGAGCAGTACTTC

J: TRBJ1-6
size: few
length: 17
D: -
V: TRBV5-6
CDR3: CASSLALALGYNSPLHF
DNA: TGTGCCAGCAGCTTGGCCCTGGCCCTTGGCTATAATTCACCCCTCCACTTT

J: TRBJ1-1
size: -
length: 15
D: -
V: TRBV9
CDR3: CASSVSGFNKRGAFF
DNA: TGTGCCAGCAGCGTTTCAGGGTTCAACAAGAGAGGAGCTTTCTTT

J: TRBJ2-7
size: -
length: 11
D: -
V: TRBV28
CDR3: CASSSALEQYF
DNA: TGTGCCAGCAGTTCCGCCCTAGAGCAGTACTTC

J: TRBJ1-1
size: -
length: 13
D: -
V: TRBV28
CDR3: CASSLIRNTEAFF
DNA: TGTGCCAGCAGTTTGATTAGGAACACTGAAGCTTTCTTT

J: TRBJ1-5
size: -
length: 14
D: -
V: TRBV15
CDR3: CATSSGVSNQPQHF
DNA: TGTGCCACCAGCAGCGGGGTTAGCAATCAGCCCCAGCATTTT

J: TRBJ2-5
size: -
length: 18
D: TRBD2
V: TRBV7-9
CDR3: CASSLGLAGGPGWETQYF
DNA: TGTGCCAGCAGCTTAGGGCTAGCGGGGGGGCCTGGTTGGGAGACCCAGTACTTC

J: TRBJ1-2
size: -
length: 15
D: -
V: TRBV4-1
CDR3: CASSQGHRSNYGYTF
DNA: TGCGCCAGCAGCCAAGGACACCGGTCTAATTATGGCTACACCTTC

J: TRBJ2-1
size: -
length: 14
D: TRBD2
V: TRBV13
CDR3: CASSIRGGANEQFF
DNA: TGTGCCAGCAGCATTCGCGGGGGGGCGAATGAGCAGTTCTTC

J: TRBJ1-6
size: -
length: 13
D: -
V: TRBV19
CDR3: CASSIDLTSPLHF
DNA: TGTGCCAGTAGTATAGATTTGACATCACCCCTCCACTTT

J: TRBJ2-1
size: -
length: 13
D: TRBD2
V: TRBV29-1
CDR3: CSAGTSGGSEQFF
DNA: TGCAGCGCCGGGACTAGCGGGGGGAGTGAGCAGTTCTTC

J: TRBJ2-7
size: -
length: 13
D: -
V: TRBV19
CDR3: CASRDSGWGEQYF
DNA: TGTGCCAGCAGAGACTCAGGGTGGGGCGAGCAGTACTTC

J: TRBJ2-6
size: -
length: 16
D: -
V: TRBV28
CDR3: CASSFHQESGANVLTF
DNA: TGTGCCAGCAGTTTCCATCAGGAATCTGGGGCCAACGTCCTGACTTTC

J: TRBJ2-1
size: -
length: 13
D: -
V: TRBV29-1
CDR3: CSVGGFSYNEQFF
DNA: TGCAGCGTGGGGGGATTCTCCTACAATGAGCAGTTCTTC

J: TRBJ1-1
size: -
length: 16
D: TRBD1
V: TRBV10-3
CDR3: CAISVWDRGMNTEAFF
DNA: TGTGCCATCAGTGTATGGGACAGGGGAATGAACACTGAAGCTTTCTTT

J: TRBJ1-6
size: -
length: 13
D: -
V: TRBV6-4
CDR3: CASSSREGSPLHF
DNA: TGTGCCAGCAGTTCGAGGGAGGGATCACCCCTCCACTTT

J: TRBJ1-3
size: -
length: 16
D: -
V: TRBV5-4
CDR3: CASSLDRRAAGNTIYF
DNA: TGTGCCAGCAGCTTGGACCGCAGGGCTGCAGGAAACACCATATATTTT

J: TRBJ1-3
size: -
length: 14
D: -
V: TRBV6-1
CDR3: CVSASGFSGNTIYF
DNA: TGTGTCAGCGCCTCAGGGTTCTCTGGAAACACCATATATTTT

J: TRBJ2-7
size: -
length: 16
D: -
V: TRBV4-1
CDR3: CASSQVSIQSSYEQYF
DNA: TGCGCCAGCAGCCAAGTGAGCATCCAAAGCTCCTACGAGCAGTACTTC

J: TRBJ2-3
size: -
length: 15
D: TRBD1
V: TRBV4-1
CDR3: CASSQLGQGADTQYF
DNA: TGCGCCAGCAGCCAACTTGGACAGGGGGCAGATACGCAGTATTTT

J: TRBJ2-1
size: -
length: 15
D: TRBD1
V: TRBV4-1
CDR3: CASSRGQGAYNEQFF
DNA: TGCGCCAGCAGCCGCGGACAGGGGGCCTACAATGAGCAGTTCTTC

J: TRBJ2-5
size: once
length: 17
D: TRBD2
V: TRBV5-1
CDR3: CASSFGLAGGIQETQYF
DNA: TGCGCCAGCAGCTTTGGGCTAGCGGGGGGGATCCAAGAGACCCAGTACTTC

J: TRBJ1-5
size: -
length: 14
D: -
V: TRBV7-2
CDR3: CASSRAGTNQPQHF
DNA: TGTGCCAGCAGCCGTGCGGGGACGAATCAGCCCCAGCATTTT

J: TRBJ2-7
size: -
length: 15
D: -
V: TRBV13
CDR3: CASSATSPNLYEQYF
DNA: TGTGCCAGCAGCGCTACTTCGCCCAATCTCTACGAGCAGTACTTC

J: TRBJ1-1
size: -
length: 15
D: -
V: TRBV7-9
CDR3: CASSFGESMNTEAFF
DNA: TGTGCCAGCAGCTTTGGGGAGTCAATGAACACTGAAGCTTTCTTT

J: TRBJ2-3
size: -
length: 14
D: TRBD2
V: TRBV29-1
CDR3: CSVSSGVYTDTQYF
DNA: TGCAGCGTTTCTAGCGGGGTATACACAGATACGCAGTATTTT

J: TRBJ1-4
size: -
length: 14
D: -
V: TRBV9
CDR3: CASSVGGTNEKLFF
DNA: TGTGCCAGCAGCGTAGGCGGGACCAATGAAAAACTGTTTTTT

J: TRBJ2-7
size: -
length: 14
D: -
V: TRBV4-3
CDR3: CASSQPGNPYEQYF
DNA: TGCGCCAGCAGCCAACCAGGGAATCCATACGAGCAGTACTTC

J: TRBJ2-1
size: few
length: 12
D: -
V: TRBV6-5
CDR3: CASSYGQNEQFF
DNA: TGTGCCAGCAGTTACGGACAGAATGAGCAGTTCTTC

J: TRBJ2-7
size: -
length: 13
D: TRBD2
V: TRBV7-8
CDR3: CASSTGLKYEQYF
DNA: TGTGCCAGCAGCACGGGACTAAAATATGAGCAGTACTTC

J: TRBJ1-2
size: -
length: 12
D: -
V: TRBV5-1
CDR3: CASSLEGDGYTF
DNA: TGCGCCAGCAGCTTGGAGGGAGATGGCTACACCTTC

J: TRBJ2-2
size: -
length: 17
D: TRBD1
V: TRBV10-1
CDR3: CASSDRAVVRNTGELFF
DNA: TGCGCCAGCAGCGACAGGGCCGTCGTAAGGAACACCGGGGAGCTGTTTTTT

J: TRBJ2-7
size: once
length: 15
D: TRBD1
V: TRBV4-1
CDR3: CASSQDRDSSYEQYF
DNA: TGCGCCAGCAGCCAAGACCGGGACAGCTCCTACGAGCAGTACTTC

J: TRBJ2-7
size: -
length: 12
D: TRBD1
V: TRBV6-5
CDR3: CASRADRDEQYF
DNA: TGTGCCAGCAGGGCCGACAGGGACGAGCAGTACTTC

J: TRBJ2-2
size: -
length: 16
D: TRBD2
V: TRBV5-1
CDR3: CASSVGLAGLTGELFF
DNA: TGCGCCAGCAGCGTAGGACTAGCGGGGCTCACCGGGGAGCTGTTTTTT

J: TRBJ1-4
size: -
length: 15
D: -
V: TRBV5-4
CDR3: CASSLAGWGGEKLFF
DNA: TGTGCCAGCAGCTTGGCCGGGTGGGGAGGTGAAAAACTGTTTTTT

J: TRBJ1-4
size: -
length: 14
D: -
V: TRBV5-4
CDR3: CASSSELQGEKLFF
DNA: TGTGCCAGCAGCTCCGAACTCCAGGGTGAAAAACTGTTTTTT

J: TRBJ2-7
size: once
length: 15
D: TRBD1
V: TRBV4-1
CDR3: CASSHGTGKTYEQYF
DNA: TGCGCCAGCAGCCACGGGACAGGGAAGACCTACGAGCAGTACTTC